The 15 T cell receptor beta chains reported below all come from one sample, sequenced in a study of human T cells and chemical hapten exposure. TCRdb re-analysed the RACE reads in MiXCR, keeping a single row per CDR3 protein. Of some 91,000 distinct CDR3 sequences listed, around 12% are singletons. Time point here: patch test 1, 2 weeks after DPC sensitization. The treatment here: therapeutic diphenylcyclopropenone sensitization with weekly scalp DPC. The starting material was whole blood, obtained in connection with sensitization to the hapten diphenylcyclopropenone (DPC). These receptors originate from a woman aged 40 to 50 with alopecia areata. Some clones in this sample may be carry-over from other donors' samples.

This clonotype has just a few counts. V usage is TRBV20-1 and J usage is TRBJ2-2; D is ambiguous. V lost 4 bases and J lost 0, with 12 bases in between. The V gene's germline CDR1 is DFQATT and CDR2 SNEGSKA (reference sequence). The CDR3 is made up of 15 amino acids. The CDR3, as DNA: TGCAGTGCTACCCACCCACCGACGAACACCGGGGAGCTGTTTTTT. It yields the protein CSATHPPTNTGELFF.

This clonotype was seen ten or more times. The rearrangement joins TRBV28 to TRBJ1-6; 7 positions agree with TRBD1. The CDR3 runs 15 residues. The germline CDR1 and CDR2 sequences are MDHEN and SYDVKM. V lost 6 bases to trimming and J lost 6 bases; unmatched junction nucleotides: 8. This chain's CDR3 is CASRQGTWGNSPLHF. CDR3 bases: TGTGCCAGCAGACAGGGGACCTGGGGTAATTCACCCCTCCACTTT.

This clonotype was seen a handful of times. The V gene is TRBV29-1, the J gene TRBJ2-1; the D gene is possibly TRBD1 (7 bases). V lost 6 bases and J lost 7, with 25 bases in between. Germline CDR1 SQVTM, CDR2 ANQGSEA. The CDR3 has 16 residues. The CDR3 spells CSVQHRGDRDSNEQFF. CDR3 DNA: TGCAGCGTCCAACACAGGGGAGACAGGGACTCGAATGAGCAGTTCTTC.

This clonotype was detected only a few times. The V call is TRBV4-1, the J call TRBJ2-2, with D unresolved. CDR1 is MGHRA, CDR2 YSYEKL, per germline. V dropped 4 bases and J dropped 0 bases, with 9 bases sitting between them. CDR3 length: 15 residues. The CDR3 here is CASSPLDANTGELFF. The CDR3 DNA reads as TGCGCCAGCAGCCCACTGGACGCGAACACCGGGGAGCTGTTTTTT.

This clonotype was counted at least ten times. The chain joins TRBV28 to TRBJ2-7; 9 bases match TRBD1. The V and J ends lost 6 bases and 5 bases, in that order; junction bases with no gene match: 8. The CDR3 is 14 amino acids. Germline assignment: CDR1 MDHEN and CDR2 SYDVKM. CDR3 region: CASRLPGQGDEQYF. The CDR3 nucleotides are TGTGCCAGCAGGCTCCCGGGACAGGGAGACGAGCAGTACTTC.

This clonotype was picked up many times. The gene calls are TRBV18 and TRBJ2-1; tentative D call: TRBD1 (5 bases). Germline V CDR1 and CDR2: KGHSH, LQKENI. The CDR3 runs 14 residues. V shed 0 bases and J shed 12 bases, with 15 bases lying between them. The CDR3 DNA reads TGTGCCAGCTCACCACCTGGGGCCCCTCAGGGGCAGTTCTTC. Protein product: CASSPPGAPQGQFF.

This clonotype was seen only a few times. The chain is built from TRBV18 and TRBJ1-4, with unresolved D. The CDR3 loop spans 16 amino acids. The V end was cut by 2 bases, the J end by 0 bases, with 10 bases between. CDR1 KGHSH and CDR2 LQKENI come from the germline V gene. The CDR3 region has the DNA TGTGCCAGCTCACCAGCGGTGACCGCAACTAATGAAAAACTGTTTTTT. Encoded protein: CASSPAVTATNEKLFF.

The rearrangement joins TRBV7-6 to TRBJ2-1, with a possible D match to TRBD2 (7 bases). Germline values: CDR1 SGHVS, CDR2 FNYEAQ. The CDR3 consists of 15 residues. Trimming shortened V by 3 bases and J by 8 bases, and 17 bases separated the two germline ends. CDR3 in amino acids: CASSLMSGGGDEQFF. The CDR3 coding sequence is TGTGCCAGCAGCTTGATGAGCGGAGGGGGGGATGAGCAGTTCTTC.

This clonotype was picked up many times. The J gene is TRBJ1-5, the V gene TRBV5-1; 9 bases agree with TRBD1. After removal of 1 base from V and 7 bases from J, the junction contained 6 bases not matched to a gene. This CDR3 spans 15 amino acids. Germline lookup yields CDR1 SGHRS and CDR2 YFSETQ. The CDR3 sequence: CASSLTGGQKQPQHF. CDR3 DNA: TGCGCCAGCAGCTTGACAGGGGGCCAGAAACAGCCCCAGCATTTT. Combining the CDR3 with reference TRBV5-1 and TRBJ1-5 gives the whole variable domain KAGVTQTPRYLIKTRGQQVTLSCSPISGHRSVSWYQQTPGQGLQFLFEYFSETQRNKGNFPGRFSGRQFSNSRSEMNVSTLELGDSALYLCASSLTGGQKQPQHFGDGTRLSIL.

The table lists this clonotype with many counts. The CDR3 DNA reads as TGCGCCAGCAGCCCACCGGGCCTGAACACCGGGGAGCTGTTTTTT. Amino acid sequence: CASSPPGLNTGELFF. V usage is TRBV4-1 and J usage is TRBJ2-2; D unresolved. CDR1 MGHRA and CDR2 YSYEKL come from the germline V gene. Trimming shortened V by 4 bases and J by 1 base, and 10 bases separated the two germline ends. The CDR3 is 15 residues long.

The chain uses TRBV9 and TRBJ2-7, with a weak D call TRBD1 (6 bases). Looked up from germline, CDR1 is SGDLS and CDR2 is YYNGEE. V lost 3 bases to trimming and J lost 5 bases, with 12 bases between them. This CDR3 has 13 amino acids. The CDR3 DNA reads TGTGCCAGCAGCGCCGGGGACACCAACGAGCAGTACTTC. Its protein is CASSAGDTNEQYF.

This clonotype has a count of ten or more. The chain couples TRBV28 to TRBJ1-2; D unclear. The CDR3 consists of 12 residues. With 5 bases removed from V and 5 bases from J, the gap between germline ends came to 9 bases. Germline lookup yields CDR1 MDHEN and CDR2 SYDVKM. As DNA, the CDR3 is TGTGCCAGCAGTCTCCGAAATTATGGCTACACCTTC. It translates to CASSLRNYGYTF.

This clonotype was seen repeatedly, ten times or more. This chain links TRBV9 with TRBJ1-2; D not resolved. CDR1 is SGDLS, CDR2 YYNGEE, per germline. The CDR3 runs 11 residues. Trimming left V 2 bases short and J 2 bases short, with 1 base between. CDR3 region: CASSVNYGYTF. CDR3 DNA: TGTGCCAGCAGCGTGAACTATGGCTACACCTTC. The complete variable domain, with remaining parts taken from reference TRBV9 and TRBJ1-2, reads DSGVTQTPKHLITATGQRVTLRCSPRSGDLSVYWYQQSLDQGLQFLIQYYNGEERAKGNILERFSAQQFPDLHSELNLSSLELGDSALYFCASSVNYGYTFGSGTRLTVV.

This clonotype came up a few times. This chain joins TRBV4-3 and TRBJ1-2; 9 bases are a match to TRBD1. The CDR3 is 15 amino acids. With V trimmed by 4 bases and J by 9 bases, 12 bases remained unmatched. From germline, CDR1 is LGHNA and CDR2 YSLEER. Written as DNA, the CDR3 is TGCGCCAGCAGCCTCTCCGGGACAGGGTCCATACGCTACACCTTC. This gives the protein CASSLSGTGSIRYTF.

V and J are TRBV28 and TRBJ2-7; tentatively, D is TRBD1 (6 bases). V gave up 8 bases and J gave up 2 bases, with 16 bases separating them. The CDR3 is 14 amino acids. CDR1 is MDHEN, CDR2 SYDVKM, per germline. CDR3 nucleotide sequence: TGTGCCAGCGGTACAGGGTTAGAGGCCTACGAGCAGTACTTC. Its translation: CASGTGLEAYEQYF.